The 9 T cell receptor beta chains below all came from one sample that was sequenced in a study of cytomegalovirus exposure and HLA in healthy donors (dated by TCRdb to the late 2010s). Libraries came from the immunoSEQ multiplex PCR assay. A mixture of 60 forward primers for TCR Vbeta segments and 13 reverse primers for TCR Jbeta segments was used in the multiplex PCR. The table was pulled from immuneACCESS by TCRdb, which kept in-frame rearrangements only. Such tables lose some clones; where checked, under half of the loss comes from unresolved V genes, and the rest has no known cause. Present in this sample are some 150,000 clones, under 85% of which were seen just once. The top ten clonotypes cover 1.5% to 2% of the sample. The sequencing sample was made of PBMCs. The receptors here all came from a woman aged 25 to 39 in good health and CMV-seronegative.

V is TRBV6-5 and J is TRBJ1-3, with D unclear. The V end lost 6 bases, the J end lost 0 bases, and 9 bases lay between the germline ends. The CDR3 spans 14 residues. CDR1 is MNHEY, CDR2 SVGAGI, per germline. The CDR3 here is CASRQYSSGNTIYF. CDR3 nucleotide sequence: TGTGCCAGCAGACAATACAGCTCTGGAAACACCATATATTTT.

A remark on this clone: Other DNA sequences in the sample encode the same CDR3. The chain is built from TRBV19 and TRBJ1-1, with D possibly TRBD1 on 6 matching bases. This CDR3 has 13 amino acids. Trimming cost V 5 bases and J 5 bases, with 12 bases left between them. Germline CDR1 reads LNHDA; CDR2 reads SQIVND (reference sequence). CDR3 bases: TGTGCCAGTAGTTTACAGGGTGGGACTGAAGCTTTCTTT. Protein: CASSLQGGTEAFF.

The chain uses TRBV30 and TRBJ1-3; D not certain. V was pared by 3 bases and J by 4 bases, with 10 bases between. CDR3 length: 13 amino acids. Per germline, CDR1 GTSNPN and CDR2 SVGIG (reference sequence). CDR3 protein: CAWSFKSGNTIYF. The CDR3 region has the DNA TGTGCCTGGAGCTTTAAATCCGGAAACACCATATATTTT.

This chain connects TRBV19 to TRBJ2-3; 8 bases line up with TRBD2. V shed 2 bases and J 1 base; nucleotides not matched to a gene: 2. This CDR3 has 15 residues. Germline values: CDR1 LNHDA, CDR2 SQIVND (reference sequence). The CDR3 is CASSILAGRTDTQYF. CDR3 nucleotides: TGTGCCAGTAGTATATTAGCGGGGCGCACAGATACGCAGTATTTT.

The chain combines TRBV6-1 with TRBJ1-1, with D tentatively TRBD1 (5 bases). The V gene's germline CDR1 is MNHNS and CDR2 SASEGT. Between the trimmed V and J ends, which lost 1 base and 1 base, there was a span of 16 bases. The CDR3 runs 17 residues. CDR3 region: CASSEVPPGQPNTEAFF. The DNA of the CDR3 is TGTGCCAGCAGTGAAGTCCCCCCCGGACAACCGAACACTGAAGCTTTCTTT.

The rearrangement joins TRBV4-1 to TRBJ1-3, with D unresolved. Trimming cost V 1 base and J 6 bases, with 13 bases left between them. Germline lookup yields CDR1 MGHRA and CDR2 YSYEKL. The CDR3 runs to 15 residues. DNA for the CDR3: TGCGCCAGCAGCCAAGTTGCTCAGATCGTAAACACCATATATTTT. Its protein product is CASSQVAQIVNTIYF.

In its sample, this clone was seen a few times. V usage is TRBV5-1 and J usage is TRBJ2-7, with 9 nucleotides matching TRBD2. CDR1 SGHRS and CDR2 YFSETQ come from the germline V gene. V gave up 4 bases and J gave up 2 bases; unmatched junction bases: 10. The CDR3 consists of 16 residues. This chain's CDR3 is CASSLSSGSFTYEQYF. For the CDR3, the DNA is TGCGCCAGCAGCCTCAGTAGCGGGAGCTTTACCTACGAGCAGTACTTC.

Only one count was recorded for this clone. V and J are TRBV7-3 and TRBJ2-1, with D possibly TRBD2 on 7 matching bases. The CDR3 is 15 amino acids. V dropped 5 bases and J dropped 6 bases, with 17 bases sitting between them. Germline assignment: CDR1 SGHTA and CDR2 FQGTGA. CDR3 in amino acids: CASSMGAGVANEQFF. The CDR3 bases are TGTGCCAGCAGCATGGGGGCGGGAGTGGCCAATGAGCAGTTCTTC. The variable domain in full, with the rest retrieved from reference TRBV7-3 and TRBJ2-1, is GAGVSQTPSNKVTEKGKYVELRCDPISGHTALYWYRQSLGQGPEFLIYFQGTGAADDSGLPNDRFFAVRPEGSVSTLKIQRTERGDSAVYLCASSMGAGVANEQFFGPGTRLTVL.

As for this clone: Other DNA sequences in this specimen translate into the identical CDR3. The chain couples TRBV4-1 to TRBJ2-7, with TRBD1 as a possible D gene (6 bases). Trimming took 0 bases from V and 0 from J, leaving 12 bases between them. CDR3 length: 16 amino acids. Germline values: CDR1 MGHRA, CDR2 YSYEKL. The CDR3 DNA sequence: TGCGCCAGCAGCCAAGATCCCCCAGGGGCCTCCTACGAGCAGTACTTC. Protein sequence: CASSQDPPGASYEQYF.